This T cell receptor (beta chain) was recovered during a study of early T cells in non-severe SARS-CoV-2 infection. Study details: Bulk RNA isolated from unsorted whole blood underwent sequencing; chains were not paired. Study-level points and caveats: Matching results from VDJdb favored anti-spike CD8 responses, leaving private and CD4 specificities undetected.

V dropped 5 bases and J dropped 0; count of bases not matched to a gene: 12. There are 17 residues in the CDR3. Germline V gives CDR1 SEHNR, CDR2 FQNEAQ (reference sequence). This clonotype was detected a few times. As yet, its antigen is unknown. Individual cDNA molecules received unique molecular identifiers during library preparation. MiXCR was run by TCRdb on the 5' RACE reads, yielding one entry per CDR3 protein. The sample yields more than 95,000 distinct CDR3 sequences, approximately 16% seen once. This clonotype originated in an adult who was a healthcare worker with PCR-confirmed SARS-CoV-2 infection or an uninfected control (not recorded which). The sequenced sample consisted of whole blood. The gene calls are TRBV7-9 and TRBJ1-1; 7 nucleotides agree with TRBD1. The CDR3 DNA is TGTGCCAGCAGCGTAAGGACAGGCCCCCTCTTGAACACTGAAGCTTTCTTT. Translation gives CASSVRTGPLLNTEAFF.